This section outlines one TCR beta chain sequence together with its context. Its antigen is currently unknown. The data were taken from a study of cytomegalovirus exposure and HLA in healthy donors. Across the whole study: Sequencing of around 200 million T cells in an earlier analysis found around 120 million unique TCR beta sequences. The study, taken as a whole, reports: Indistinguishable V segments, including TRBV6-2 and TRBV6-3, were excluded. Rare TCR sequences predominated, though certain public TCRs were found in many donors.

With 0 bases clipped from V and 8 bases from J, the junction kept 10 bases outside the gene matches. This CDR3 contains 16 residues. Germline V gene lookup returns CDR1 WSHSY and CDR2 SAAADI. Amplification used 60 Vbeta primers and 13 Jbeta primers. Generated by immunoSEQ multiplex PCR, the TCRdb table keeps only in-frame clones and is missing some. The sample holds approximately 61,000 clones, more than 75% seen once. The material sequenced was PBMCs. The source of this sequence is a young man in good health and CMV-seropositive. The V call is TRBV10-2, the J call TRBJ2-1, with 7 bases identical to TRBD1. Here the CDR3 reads CASSESTGPLRDEQFF. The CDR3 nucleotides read TGCGCCAGCAGTGAGTCGACAGGGCCCCTACGGGATGAGCAGTTCTTC.